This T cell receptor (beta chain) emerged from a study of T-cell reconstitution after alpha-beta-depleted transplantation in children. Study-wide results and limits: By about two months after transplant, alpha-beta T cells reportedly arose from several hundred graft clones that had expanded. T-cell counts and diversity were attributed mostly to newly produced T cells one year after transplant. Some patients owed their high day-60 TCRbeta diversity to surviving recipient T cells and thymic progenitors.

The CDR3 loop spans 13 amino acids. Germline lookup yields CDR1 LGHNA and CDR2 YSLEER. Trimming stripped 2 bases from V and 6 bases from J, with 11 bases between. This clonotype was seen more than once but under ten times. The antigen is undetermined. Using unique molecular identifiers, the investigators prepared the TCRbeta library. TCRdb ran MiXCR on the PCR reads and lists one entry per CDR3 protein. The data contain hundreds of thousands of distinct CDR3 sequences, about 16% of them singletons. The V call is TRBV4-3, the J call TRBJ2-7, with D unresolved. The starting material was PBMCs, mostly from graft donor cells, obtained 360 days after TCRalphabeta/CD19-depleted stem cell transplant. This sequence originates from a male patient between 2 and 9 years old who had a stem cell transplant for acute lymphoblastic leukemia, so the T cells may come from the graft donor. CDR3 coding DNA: TGCGCCAGCAGCCAAACGCTATCCACCGAGCAGTACTTC. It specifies CASSQTLSTEQYF.